This T cell receptor (beta chain) was captured in a study of blood T cell repertoires in COVID-19. Study-level background: Material from acute and convalescent COVID-19 was sourced from the United States, Italy and Spain. Nucleic acid was either cDNA or gDNA, and it came from T cells, B-cell-depleted T cells, or PBMCs.

In the authors' workflow: By means of reference gene primer amplification, nucleated cell counts were estimated. Measured with immunoSEQ multiplex PCR; TCRdb has only the in-frame clones, and not every one. V and J calls and clone size come straight from that table; D and trimming were deduced from the DNA. The table includes about 140,000 clones, approximately 84% detected once. V shed 10 bases and J shed 1 base, with 10 bases lying between them. Looked up from germline, CDR1 is WNHNN and CDR2 is SYGVQD (reference sequence). This CDR3 is built from 12 residues. Sequencing was carried out using peripheral blood. This TCR derives from a woman of 80 years or more in a cohort sampled during active or convalescent COVID-19. The gene calls are TRBV10-1 and TRBJ2-5; D is unclear. The CDR3 is CANLDAQETQYF. In nucleotides, the CDR3 is TGCGCCAACCTAGACGCCCAAGAGACCCAGTACTTC.